Below are 9 T cell receptor beta chains sequenced from a single sample in a study of blood T cell repertoires in COVID-19. The assay was immunoSEQ multiplex PCR, and TCRdb's table has in-frame clones only and misses some. The sample yields over 200,000 clones, roughly 88% seen once. Sequencing used peripheral blood. These receptors were collected from a man aged 18 to 35 with active or convalescent COVID-19.

The CDR3 region has the DNA TGTGCCAGCGTTGGGAGGGGACTTACCTACGAGCAGTACTTC. It translates to CASVGRGLTYEQYF. The rearrangement joins TRBV2 to TRBJ2-7; 7 nucleotides line up with TRBD2. CDR1 and CDR2 from the germline V gene are SNHLY and FYNNEI. The CDR3 consists of 14 residues. J lost 2 bases, V lost 8 bases, and 9 bases had no gene match.

The J gene is TRBJ1-1, the V gene TRBV28; perhaps TRBD1 as D (5 bases). CDR3 length: 12 residues. V was pared by 2 bases and J by 8 bases, with 9 bases between. Germline assignment: CDR1 MDHEN and CDR2 SYDVKM. The CDR3 sequence: CASSLRQGEAFF. The CDR3 DNA reads as TGTGCCAGCAGTTTAAGGCAGGGAGAAGCTTTCTTT. Combining the CDR3 with reference TRBV28 and TRBJ1-1 gives the whole variable domain DVKVTQSSRYLVKRTGEKVFLECVQDMDHENMFWYRQDPGLGLRLIYFSYDVKMKEKGDIPEGYSVSREKKERFSLILESASTNQTSMYLCASSLRQGEAFFGQGTRLTVV.

The CDR3 nucleotides are TGTGCCAGCTCACCCTCGACAGTTCAAGAGACCCAGTACTTC. Its translation is CASSPSTVQETQYF. This chain connects TRBV18 to TRBJ2-5, with a tentative D call TRBD1 (5 bases). V gave up 3 bases and J gave up 2 bases, with 10 bases separating them. Germline CDR1 is KGHSH and CDR2 is LQKENI. The CDR3 is 14 amino acids.

The V and J genes are TRBV7-9 and TRBJ1-4; D may be TRBD1 (5 bases). Germline V gene sequence: CDR1 SEHNR, CDR2 FQNEAQ (reference sequence). The CDR3 length is 14 residues. V lost 3 bases and J lost 2, with 7 bases in between. CDR3 coding DNA: TGTGCCAGCAGCTTGGCAGGGACTAATGAAAAACTGTTTTTT. Amino acids: CASSLAGTNEKLFF.

The chain combines TRBV9 with TRBJ1-4, with a weak D call TRBD1 (6 bases). The V end lost 4 bases, the J end lost 7 bases, and 17 bases lay between the germline ends. This CDR3 has 15 amino acids. The V gene's germline CDR1 is SGDLS and CDR2 YYNGEE. CDR3 sequence reads: CASSPGDGGGEKLFF. The CDR3 nucleotides read TGTGCCAGCAGCCCAGGGGACGGCGGAGGTGAAAAACTGTTTTTT.

The chain combines TRBV19 with TRBJ1-5; perhaps TRBD1 as D (5 bases). There are 15 residues in the CDR3. Germline V gene sequence: CDR1 LNHDA, CDR2 SQIVND (reference sequence). V was clipped by 0 bases and J by 3 bases, with 9 bases between them. In DNA form, the CDR3 reads TGTGCCAGTAGTATAGAAGGACAAGTCAATCAGCCCCAGCATTTT. This translates into CASSIEGQVNQPQHF.

This chain uses TRBV7-8 with TRBJ2-1, with TRBD2 matching over 8 bases. J lost 10 bases, V lost 5 bases, and 19 bases had no gene match. The CDR3 has 17 amino acids. Germline assignment: CDR1 SGHVS and CDR2 FQNEAQ. The CDR3 is CASSRRGGGRTLEEQFF. DNA for the CDR3: TGTGCCAGCAGCCGGCGGGGTGGCGGGAGGACACTTGAGGAGCAGTTCTTC.

The J gene is TRBJ2-7, the V gene TRBV27; D remains ambiguous. The V end lost 5 bases, the J end lost 1 base, and 21 bases lay between the germline ends. The germline V gene has CDR1 MNHEY and CDR2 SMNVEV (reference sequence). CDR3 length: 17 amino acids. CDR3 nucleotide sequence: TGTGCCAGCAGTCCCTGGCGTGGTACTACTCAATCCTACGAGCAGTACTTC. Translating it yields CASSPWRGTTQSYEQYF.

The rearrangement joins TRBV5-1 to TRBJ2-1, with 7 bases matching TRBD1. The CDR3 covers 15 residues. The junction had 12 bases not matched to a gene; V was cut back by 4 bases and J by 8 bases. Germline CDR1 and CDR2: SGHRS and YFSETQ. The CDR3 DNA sequence: TGCGCCAGCAGCCACGGACAGGTCCCCATCTATGAGCAGTTCTTC. This encodes CASSHGQVPIYEQFF.